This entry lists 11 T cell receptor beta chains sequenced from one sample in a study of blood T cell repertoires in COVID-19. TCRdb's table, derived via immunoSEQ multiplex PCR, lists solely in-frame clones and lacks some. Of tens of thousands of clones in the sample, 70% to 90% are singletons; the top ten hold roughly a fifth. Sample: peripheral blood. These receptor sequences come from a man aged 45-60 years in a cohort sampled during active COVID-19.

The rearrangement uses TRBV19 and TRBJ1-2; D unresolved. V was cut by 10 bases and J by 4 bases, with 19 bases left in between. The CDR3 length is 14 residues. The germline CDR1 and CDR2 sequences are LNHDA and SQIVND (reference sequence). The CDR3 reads CATGPRGQVYGYTF. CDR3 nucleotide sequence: TGTGCCACCGGACCCCGAGGGCAGGTCTATGGCTACACCTTC.

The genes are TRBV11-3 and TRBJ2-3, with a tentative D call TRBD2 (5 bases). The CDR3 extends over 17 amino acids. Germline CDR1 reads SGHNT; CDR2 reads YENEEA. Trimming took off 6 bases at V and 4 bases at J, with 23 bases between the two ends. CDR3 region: CASSFPSGDSLADTQYF. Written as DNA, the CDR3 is TGTGCCAGCAGTTTCCCCAGCGGTGACTCCCTCGCAGATACGCAGTATTTT.

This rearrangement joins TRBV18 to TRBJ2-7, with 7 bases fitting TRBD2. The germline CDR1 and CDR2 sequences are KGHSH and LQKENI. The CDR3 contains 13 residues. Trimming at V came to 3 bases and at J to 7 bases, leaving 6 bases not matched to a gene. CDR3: CASSPDLAEEQYF. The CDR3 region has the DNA TGTGCCAGCTCACCCGACCTAGCGGAGGAGCAGTACTTC.

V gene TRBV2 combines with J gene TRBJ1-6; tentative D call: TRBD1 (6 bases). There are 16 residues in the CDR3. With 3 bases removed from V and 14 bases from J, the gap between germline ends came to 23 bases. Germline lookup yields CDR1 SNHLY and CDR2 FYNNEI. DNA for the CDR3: TGTGCCAGCAGTGACGGGGACACAGGCAGGCAGTCAACCCTCCACTTT. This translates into CASSDGDTGRQSTLHF.

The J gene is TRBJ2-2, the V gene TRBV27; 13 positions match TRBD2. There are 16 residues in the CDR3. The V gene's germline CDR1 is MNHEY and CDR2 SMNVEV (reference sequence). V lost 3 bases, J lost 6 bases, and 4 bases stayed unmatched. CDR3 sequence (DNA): TGTGCCAGCAGTTTTACTAGCGGGGGGGCGGCCGGGGAGCTGTTTTTT. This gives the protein CASSFTSGGAAGELFF.

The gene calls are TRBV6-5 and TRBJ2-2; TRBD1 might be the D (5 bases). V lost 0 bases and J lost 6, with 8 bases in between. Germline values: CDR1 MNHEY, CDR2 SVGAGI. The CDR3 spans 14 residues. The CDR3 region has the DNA TGTGCCAGCAGTTACTCCCAAGGGGCCGGGGAGCTGTTTTTT. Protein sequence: CASSYSQGAGELFF.

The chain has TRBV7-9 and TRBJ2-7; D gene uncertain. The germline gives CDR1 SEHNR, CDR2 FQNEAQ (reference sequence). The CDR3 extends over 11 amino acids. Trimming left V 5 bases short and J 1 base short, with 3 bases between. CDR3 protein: CASSPSYEQYF. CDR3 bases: TGTGCCAGCAGCCCGTCCTACGAGCAGTACTTC.

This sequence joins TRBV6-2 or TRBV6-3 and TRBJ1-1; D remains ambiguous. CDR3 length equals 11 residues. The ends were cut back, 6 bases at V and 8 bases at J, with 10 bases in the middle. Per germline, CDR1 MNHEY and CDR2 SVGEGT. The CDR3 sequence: CASSRGGEAFF. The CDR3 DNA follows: TGTGCCAGCAGCCGGGGAGGGGAAGCTTTCTTT.

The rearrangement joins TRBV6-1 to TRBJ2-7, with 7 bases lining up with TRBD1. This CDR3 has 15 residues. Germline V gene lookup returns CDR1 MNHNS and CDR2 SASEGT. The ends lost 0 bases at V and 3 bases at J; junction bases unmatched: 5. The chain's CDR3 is CASSEAKGQLYEQYV. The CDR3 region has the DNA TGTGCCAGCAGTGAAGCTAAGGGACAGCTCTACGAGCAGTACGTC.

CDR3 coding DNA: TGCGCCAGCAGCTTGTCCAGAGAGCAGTTCTTC. Amino acids: CASSLSREQFF. The J gene is TRBJ2-1, the V gene TRBV5-1, with D unresolved. V lost 1 base to trimming and J lost 10 bases, with 6 bases between them. There are 11 residues in the CDR3. Germline V gives CDR1 SGHRS, CDR2 YFSETQ.

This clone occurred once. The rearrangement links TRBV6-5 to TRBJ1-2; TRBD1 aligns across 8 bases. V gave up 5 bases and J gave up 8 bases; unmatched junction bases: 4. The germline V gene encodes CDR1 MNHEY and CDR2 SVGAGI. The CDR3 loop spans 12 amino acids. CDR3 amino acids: CASSQGAAGYTF. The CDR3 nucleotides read TGTGCCAGCAGTCAGGGGGCGGCGGGCTACACCTTC.